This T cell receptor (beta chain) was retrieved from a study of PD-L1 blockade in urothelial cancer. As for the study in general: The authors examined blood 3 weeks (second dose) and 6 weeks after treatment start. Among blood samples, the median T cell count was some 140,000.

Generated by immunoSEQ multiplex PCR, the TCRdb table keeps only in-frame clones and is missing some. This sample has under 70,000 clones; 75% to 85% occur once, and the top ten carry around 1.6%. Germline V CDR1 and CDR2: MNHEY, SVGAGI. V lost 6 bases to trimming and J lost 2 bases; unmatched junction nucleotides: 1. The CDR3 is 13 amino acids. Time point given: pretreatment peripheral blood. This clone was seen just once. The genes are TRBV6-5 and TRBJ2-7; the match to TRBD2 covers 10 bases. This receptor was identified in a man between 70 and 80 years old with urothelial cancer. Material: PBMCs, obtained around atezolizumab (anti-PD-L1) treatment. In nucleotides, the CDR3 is TGTGCCAGCAGGGGACTAGCGACCTACGAGCAGTACTTC. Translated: CASRGLATYEQYF.